Presented here are 15 T cell receptor beta chains from one specimen sequenced in a study of blood T cells in healthy people across ages. Primers used in a second PCR of about 7 to 12 cycles were a sample-barcoded 5' primer and a J-beta primer mix. In TCRdb, the 5' RACE reads were re-called with MiXCR into one record per CDR3 protein. This table holds 1,800,000 or so distinct CDR3 sequences, roughly two fifths found once. Specimen: blood. Receptors originate from a human donor in good health.

The CDR3 DNA reads as TGTGCCAGCACTCTGGGGCCGGCTTTGGCTGCCGGGGAGCTGTTTTTT. Translation: CASTLGPALAAGELFF. J is TRBJ2-2 and V is TRBV6-1, with a tentative D call TRBD1 (5 bases). The CDR3 consists of 16 residues. Germline V lookup: CDR1 MNHNS, CDR2 SASEGT. Trimming cost V 7 bases and J 6 bases, with 21 bases left between them.

Only a few counts were recorded for this clonotype. The chain joins TRBV20-1 to TRBJ2-5; the D gene is possibly TRBD2 (6 bases). The V and J ends lost 0 bases and 4 bases respectively, with 18 bases between them. This CDR3 is 16 amino acids long. CDR1 DFQATT and CDR2 SNEGSKA come from the germline V gene (reference sequence). The CDR3 here is CSARESRRGSGETQYF. The CDR3 DNA follows: TGCAGTGCTAGAGAGTCAAGGAGGGGATCGGGAGAGACCCAGTACTTC.

The chain carries TRBV20-1 and TRBJ1-1; D is unclear. The CDR3 consists of 13 residues. V lost 1 base to trimming and J lost 3 bases, with 9 bases between them. CDR1 and CDR2 (germline): DFQATT, SNEGSKA (reference sequence). The CDR3 sequence is CSARGQLDTEAFF. The DNA of the CDR3 is TGCAGTGCTAGAGGGCAGCTAGACACTGAAGCTTTCTTT.

The rearrangement uses TRBV7-2 and TRBJ2-7; no firm D call. Trimming cost V 2 bases and J 3 bases, with 17 bases left between them. The CDR3 has 16 residues. Germline CDR1 SGHTA, CDR2 FQGNSA. CDR3 amino acids: CASSLLGTTLGYEQYF. Written as DNA, the CDR3 is TGTGCCAGCAGCTTATTGGGCACTACACTCGGCTACGAGCAGTACTTC.

This clonotype was recorded a few times. The chain has TRBV6-6 and TRBJ1-2; D possibly corresponds to TRBD1 (6 bases). The CDR3 runs to 14 residues. Germline CDR1 and CDR2: MNHNY and SVGAGI (reference sequence). Trimming took 6 bases from V and 4 from J, leaving 15 bases between them. The CDR3 protein is CASSRRGDTYGYTF. CDR3 sequence (DNA): TGTGCCAGCAGCCGACGGGGGGACACCTATGGCTACACCTTC.

This rearrangement joins TRBV20-1 to TRBJ1-2, with D perhaps matching TRBD1 (6 bases). Deletions cut 0 bases from V and 1 base from J, with 18 bases between. Germline V gene data show CDR1 as DFQATT and CDR2 as SNEGSKA (reference sequence). The CDR3 loop spans 17 amino acids. The CDR3 coding sequence is TGCAGTGCTAGAGATGTTTTGGGGGCTCCTCATAACTATGGCTACACCTTC. Amino acid sequence: CSARDVLGAPHNYGYTF.

The rearrangement uses TRBV7-2 and TRBJ1-2; 9 bases agree with TRBD1. V shed 5 bases and J 5 bases; nucleotides not matched to a gene: 15. Germline loops: CDR1 SGHTA, CDR2 FQGNSA. The CDR3 covers 17 residues. CDR3 amino acids: CASSQLWTGEDRYGYTF. In DNA form, the CDR3 reads TGTGCCAGCAGCCAATTGTGGACAGGGGAGGATCGGTATGGCTACACCTTC.

This clonotype was observed once. The chain is built from TRBV7-8 and TRBJ2-1; 12 positions agree with TRBD2. CDR1 is SGHVS and CDR2 is FQNEAQ in the germline V gene. V gave up 2 bases and J gave up 2 bases; unmatched junction bases: 10. The CDR3 length is 19 residues. The chain's CDR3 is CASSLFGLAGRSTYNEQFF. Written as DNA, the CDR3 is TGTGCCAGCAGCTTATTTGGACTAGCGGGGAGGTCGACCTACAATGAGCAGTTCTTC.

V is TRBV6-5 and J is TRBJ2-7, with D tentatively TRBD2 (5 bases). This CDR3 contains 13 residues. Germline CDR1 is MNHEY and CDR2 is SVGAGI. Trimming stripped 6 bases from V and 3 bases from J, with 12 bases between. The CDR3 bases are TGTGCCAGCAGGCCCCCGGGAATCTACGAGCAGTACTTC. Translation: CASRPPGIYEQYF.

This chain's CDR3 is CASSLMTGWTDTQYF. The CDR3 coding sequence is TGTGCCAGCAGCTTAATGACTGGGTGGACAGATACGCAGTATTTT. V and J are TRBV7-9 and TRBJ2-3; D is ambiguous. The V and J ends lost 2 bases and 3 bases respectively, with 12 bases between them. Germline CDR1 reads SEHNR; CDR2 reads FQNEAQ (reference sequence). The CDR3 covers 15 residues.

This clonotype was recorded a few times. The V gene is TRBV5-1, the J gene TRBJ2-1, with no clear D. CDR3 length: 15 residues. Trimming left V 1 base short and J 5 bases short, with 13 bases between. Per the germline V gene, CDR1 is SGHRS and CDR2 is YFSETQ. CDR3 coding DNA: TGCGCCAGCAGCTTGACTCCGCGTGACAACAATGAGCAGTTCTTC. As protein: CASSLTPRDNNEQFF.

The V and J genes are TRBV6-5 and TRBJ2-5; 7 nucleotides line up with TRBD1. The CDR3 has 16 residues. Germline lookup yields CDR1 MNHEY and CDR2 SVGAGI. The V and J ends lost 0 bases and 0 bases, in that order; junction bases with no gene match: 4. CDR3 nucleotides: TGTGCCAGCAGTTACTCCCCCGACAGGGACCAAGAGACCCAGTACTTC. Residues: CASSYSPDRDQETQYF.

This clonotype occurred once. The V and J genes are TRBV13 and TRBJ1-1; D call uncertain. V lost 7 bases, J lost 1 base, and 13 bases lay in between. This CDR3 region has 14 residues. The germline gives CDR1 PRHDT, CDR2 FYEKMQ (reference sequence). CDR3 nucleotide sequence: TGTGCCAGCACCCAACCTACCGGGAACACTGAAGCTTTCTTT. Its protein is CASTQPTGNTEAFF.

This clonotype has just a few counts. The chain is built from TRBV7-2 and TRBJ2-6; no clear D. Trimming shortened V by 1 base and J by 0 bases, and 10 bases separated the two germline ends. Germline V CDR1 and CDR2: SGHTA, FQGNSA. There are 17 residues in the CDR3. This CDR3 is CASSLDSFISGANVLTF. The CDR3 bases are TGTGCCAGCAGCTTAGACAGTTTCATCTCTGGGGCCAACGTCCTGACTTTC.

Comments on this clonotype: One junction end does not reproduce the germline sequence, and a read error may be involved. The rearrangement links TRBV18 to TRBJ2-7, with D hard to call. The germline gives CDR1 KGHSH, CDR2 LQKENI. The CDR3 consists of 14 residues. The chain's CDR3 is CASSPLFYPYEQCF. The CDR3, as DNA: TGTGCCAGCTCACCGCTCTTCTACCCCTACGAGCAGTGCTTC.